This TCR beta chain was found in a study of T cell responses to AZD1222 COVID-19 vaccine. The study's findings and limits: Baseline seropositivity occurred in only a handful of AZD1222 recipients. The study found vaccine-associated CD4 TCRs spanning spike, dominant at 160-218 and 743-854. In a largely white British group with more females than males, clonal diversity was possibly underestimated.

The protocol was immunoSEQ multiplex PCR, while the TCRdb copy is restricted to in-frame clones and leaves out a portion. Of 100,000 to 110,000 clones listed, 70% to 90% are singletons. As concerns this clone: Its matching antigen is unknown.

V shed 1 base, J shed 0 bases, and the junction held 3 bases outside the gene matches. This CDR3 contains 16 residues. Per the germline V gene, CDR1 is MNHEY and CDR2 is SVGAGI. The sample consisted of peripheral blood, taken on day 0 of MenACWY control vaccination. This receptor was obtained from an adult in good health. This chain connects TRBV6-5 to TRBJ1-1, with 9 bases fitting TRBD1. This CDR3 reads CASSYYGQGMNTEAFF. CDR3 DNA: TGTGCCAGCAGTTACTACGGACAGGGGATGAACACTGAAGCTTTCTTT.